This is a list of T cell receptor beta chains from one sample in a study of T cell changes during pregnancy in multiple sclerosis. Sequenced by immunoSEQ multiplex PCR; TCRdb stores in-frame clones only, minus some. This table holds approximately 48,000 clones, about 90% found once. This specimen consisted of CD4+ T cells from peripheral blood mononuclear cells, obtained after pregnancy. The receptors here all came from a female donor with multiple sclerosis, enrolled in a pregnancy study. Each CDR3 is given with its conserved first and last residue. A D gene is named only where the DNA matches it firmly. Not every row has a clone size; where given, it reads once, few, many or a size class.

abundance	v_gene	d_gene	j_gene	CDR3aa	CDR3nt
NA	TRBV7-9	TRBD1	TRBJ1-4	CASSLRQGGEKLFF	TGTGCCAGCAGCTTACGGCAGGGGGGCGAAAAACTGTTTTTT
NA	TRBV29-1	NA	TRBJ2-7	CSVDQGYEQYF	TGCAGCGTTGACCAGGGGTACGAGCAGTACTTC
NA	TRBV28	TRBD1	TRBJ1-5	CASSLGPQGASNQPQHF	TGTGCCAGCAGTTTAGGACCTCAGGGGGCAAGCAATCAGCCCCAGCATTTT
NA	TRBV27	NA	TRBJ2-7	CASSLSFSGFTYEQYF	TGTGCCAGCAGTTTATCGTTCAGCGGGTTCACCTACGAGCAGTACTTC
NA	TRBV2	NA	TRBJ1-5	CASRSQVPNQPQHF	TGTGCCAGCCGAAGTCAGGTCCCAAATCAGCCCCAGCATTTT
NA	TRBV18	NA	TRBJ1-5	CASSPRQDRGPQHF	TGTGCCAGCTCACCCCGACAGGATCGAGGGCCCCAGCATTTT
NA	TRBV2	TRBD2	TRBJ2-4	CASSEWGGKNIQYF	TGTGCCAGCAGTGAGTGGGGGGGCAAAAACATTCAGTACTTC
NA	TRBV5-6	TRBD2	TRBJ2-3	CASSLRTSGAPDTQYF	TGTGCCAGCAGCCTACGGACTAGCGGGGCGCCGGATACGCAGTATTTT
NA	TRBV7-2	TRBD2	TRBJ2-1	CASSVTSGRTEQFF	TGTGCCAGCAGCGTAACTAGCGGGAGGACTGAGCAGTTCTTC
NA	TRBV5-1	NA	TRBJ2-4	CASSLGGGNIQYF	TGCGCCAGCAGCTTAGGGGGGGGAAACATTCAGTACTTC
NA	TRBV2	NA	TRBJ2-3	CAGRGGIATDTQYF	TGTGCGGGCAGGGGTGGAATTGCCACAGATACGCAGTATTTT
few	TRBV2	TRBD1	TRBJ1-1	CASSGDRGTEAFF	TGTGCCAGCAGTGGGGACAGGGGCACTGAAGCTTTCTTT
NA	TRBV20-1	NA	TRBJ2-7	CSARSDYEQYF	TGCAGTGCTAGAAGCGATTACGAGCAGTACTTC
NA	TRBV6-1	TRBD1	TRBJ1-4	CASKPTGGLNEKLFF	TGTGCCAGCAAGCCTACAGGGGGATTGAACGAAAAACTGTTTTTT
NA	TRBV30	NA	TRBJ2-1	CAWHRVYNEQFF	TGTGCCTGGCACAGGGTTTACAATGAGCAGTTCTTC
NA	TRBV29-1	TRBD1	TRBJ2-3	CSVKPGQGADTQYF	TGCAGCGTCAAACCGGGACAGGGGGCGGATACGCAGTATTTT
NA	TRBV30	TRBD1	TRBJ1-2	CAWETIGQGRYGYTF	TGTGCCTGGGAAACAATTGGACAGGGGAGATATGGCTACACCTTC
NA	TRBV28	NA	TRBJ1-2	CASSLGQGFNYGYTF	TGTGCCAGCAGTCTGGGGCAGGGGTTTAACTATGGCTACACCTTC
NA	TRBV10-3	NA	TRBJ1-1	CAISRDSLNTEAFF	TGTGCCATCAGCCGAGACAGTTTGAACACTGAAGCTTTCTTT
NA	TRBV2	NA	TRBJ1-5	CARGGAGNQPQHF	TGTGCCAGAGGAGGGGCAGGTAATCAGCCCCAGCATTTT
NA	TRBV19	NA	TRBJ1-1	CASSLLANTEAFF	TGTGCCAGTAGCCTCCTGGCGAACACTGAAGCTTTCTTT
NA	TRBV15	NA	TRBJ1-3	CATSRDPVRGTGNTIYF	TGTGCCACCAGCAGAGATCCGGTGAGAGGGACTGGAAACACCATATATTTT
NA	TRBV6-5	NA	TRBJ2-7	CASSWREGSEQYF	TGTGCCAGCAGTTGGCGTGAGGGTTCCGAGCAGTACTTC
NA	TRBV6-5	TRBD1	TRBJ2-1	CASSYDRDRVNEQFF	TGTGCCAGCAGTTACGATCGGGACAGGGTAAATGAGCAGTTCTTC
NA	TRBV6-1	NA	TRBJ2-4	CASTFDRYKNIQYF	TGTGCCAGCACCTTTGACAGGTACAAAAACATTCAGTACTTC
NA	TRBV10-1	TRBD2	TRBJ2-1	CASSETSGRLGEQFF	TGCGCCAGCAGTGAGACTAGCGGGAGGTTGGGTGAGCAGTTCTTC
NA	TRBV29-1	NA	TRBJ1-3	CSAVAGISGNTIYF	TGCAGCGCCGTCGCAGGGATCTCTGGAAACACCATATATTTT
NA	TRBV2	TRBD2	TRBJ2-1	CASTGASGKYNEQFF	TGTGCCAGCACAGGGGCTAGCGGGAAGTACAATGAGCAGTTCTTC
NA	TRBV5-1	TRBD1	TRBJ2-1	CASSGRQGYNEQFF	TGCGCCAGCAGCGGAAGACAGGGTTACAATGAGCAGTTCTTC
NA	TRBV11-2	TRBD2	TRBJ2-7	CATRKPGLQITKQYF	TGTGCCACCAGAAAACCGGGACTACAAATAACTAAGCAGTACTTC
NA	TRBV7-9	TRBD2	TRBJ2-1	CASSLELANNEQFF	TGTGCCAGCAGCTTAGAACTAGCGAACAATGAGCAGTTCTTC
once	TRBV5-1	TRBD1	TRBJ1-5	CASSEGQHNQPQHF	TGCGCCAGCAGTGAGGGACAGCACAATCAGCCCCAGCATTTT
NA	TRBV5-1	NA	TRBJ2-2	CASSLDTGYTGELFF	TGCGCCAGCAGCTTGGATACAGGGTACACCGGGGAGCTGTTTTTT
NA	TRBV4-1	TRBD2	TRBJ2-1	CASSGLAGGGDEQFF	TGCGCCAGCAGTGGACTAGCGGGAGGAGGAGATGAGCAGTTCTTC
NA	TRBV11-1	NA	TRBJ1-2	CASSQSSYGYTF	TGTGCCAGCAGCCAGTCGTCCTATGGCTACACCTTC
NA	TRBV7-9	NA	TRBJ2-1	CASSLPGLQQFF	TGTGCCAGCAGCCTCCCCGGACTCCAGCAGTTCTTC
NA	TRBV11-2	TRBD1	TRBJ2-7	CASSGVRGRSEQYF	TGTGCCAGCAGCGGGGTCAGGGGGCGAAGCGAGCAGTACTTC
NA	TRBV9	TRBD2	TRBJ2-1	CASSVKSGGSYNEQFF	TGTGCCAGCAGCGTTAAGAGCGGGGGCTCCTACAATGAGCAGTTCTTC
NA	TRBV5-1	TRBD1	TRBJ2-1	CASSFSGTGMTGGYNEQFF	TGCGCCAGCAGCTTCTCCGGGACAGGGATGACTGGGGGATACAATGAGCAGTTCTTC
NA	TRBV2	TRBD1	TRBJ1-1	CASSEWGAGGTEAFF	TGTGCCAGCAGTGAATGGGGGGCAGGGGGCACTGAAGCTTTCTTT
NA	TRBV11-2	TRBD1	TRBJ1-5	CASSLDRGQPQHF	TGTGCCAGCAGCTTGGACAGGGGTCAGCCCCAGCATTTT
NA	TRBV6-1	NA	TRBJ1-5	CASSRDNNQPQHF	TGTGCCAGCAGCCGGGACAACAATCAGCCCCAGCATTTT
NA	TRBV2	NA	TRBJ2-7	CASSEALWRSYEQYF	TGTGCCAGCAGTGAAGCGCTTTGGAGATCCTACGAGCAGTACTTC
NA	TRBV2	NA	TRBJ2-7	CASSRQGSGYEQYF	TGTGCCAGCAGTCGCCAGGGGAGCGGCTACGAGCAGTACTTC
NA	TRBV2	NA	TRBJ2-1	CASGLVQENEQFF	TGTGCTAGCGGCCTCGTACAGGAGAATGAGCAGTTCTTC
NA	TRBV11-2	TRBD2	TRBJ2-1	CASSDGLAPRVNEQFF	TGTGCCAGCAGCGATGGACTAGCTCCAAGGGTGAATGAGCAGTTCTTC
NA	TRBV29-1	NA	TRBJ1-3	CSVFRDSGNTIYF	TGCAGCGTTTTCAGGGACTCTGGAAACACCATATATTTT
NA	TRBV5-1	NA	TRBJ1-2	CASSGARHQSLNGYTF	TGCGCCAGCAGCGGGGCGCGGCATCAGAGCTTGAATGGCTACACCTTC
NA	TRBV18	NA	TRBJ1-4	CASSTPGTFAEKLFF	TGTGCCAGCTCAACTCCCGGGACATTCGCAGAAAAACTGTTTTTT
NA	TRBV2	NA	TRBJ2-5	CASSEDRPRGTQYF	TGTGCCAGCAGTGAAGACAGGCCAAGAGGGACCCAGTACTTC
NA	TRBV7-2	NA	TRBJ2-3	CASSLGASKVDTQYF	TGTGCCAGCAGCTTAGGAGCGTCAAAGGTAGATACGCAGTATTTT
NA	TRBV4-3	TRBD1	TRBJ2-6	CASTPGGSGANVLTF	TGCGCCAGCACGCCAGGGGGCTCTGGGGCCAACGTCCTGACTTTC
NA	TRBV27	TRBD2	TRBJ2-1	CASSRPSGGGVGEQFF	TGTGCCAGCAGTCGCCCTTCGGGAGGAGGGGTTGGGGAGCAGTTCTTC
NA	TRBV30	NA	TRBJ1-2	CAWSVLVGGKGYTF	TGTGCCTGGAGTGTACTTGTAGGGGGTAAAGGCTACACCTTC
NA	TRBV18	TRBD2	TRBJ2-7	CASSPRTSSSYEQYF	TGTGCCAGCTCACCTCGGACTAGCAGCTCCTACGAGCAGTACTTC